The subject of this entry is one T cell receptor beta chain. Its antigen remains unidentified. The sample originates from a study of CD8 T cells in ankylosing spondylitis. Study conclusions and caveats: Characteristic of ankylosing spondylitis blood, it appeared, was a TCR beta motif comprising eight highly homologous variants. Reportedly, significant enrichment of disease-linked clones occurred in matched ankylosing spondylitis synovial fluid. With a CD8+ phenotype, disease-linked clones were relatively rare in peripheral blood.

The V gene's germline CDR1 is SEHNR and CDR2 FQNEAQ (reference sequence). Trimming stripped 5 bases from V and 4 bases from J, with 17 bases between. The CDR3 contains 15 residues. Researchers built TCR beta libraries using quantitative 5'-RACE with molecular barcodes. MiXCR, run by TCRdb on the 5' RACE reads, gives a single entry per CDR3 protein. The sample holds approximately 250,000 distinct CDR3 sequences, roughly 25% seen once. V usage is TRBV7-9 and J usage is TRBJ2-5; D possibly corresponds to TRBD2 (5 bases). This clonotype was sampled from a male donor with ankylosing spondylitis or in good health (not recorded which). The sample taken for sequencing was blood, either unsorted or a sorted T cell fraction (not recorded which). CDR3 nucleotides: TGTGCCAGCAGCACTATTGATGGGAGCGGAGAGACCCAGTACTTC. Encoded protein: CASSTIDGSGETQYF.